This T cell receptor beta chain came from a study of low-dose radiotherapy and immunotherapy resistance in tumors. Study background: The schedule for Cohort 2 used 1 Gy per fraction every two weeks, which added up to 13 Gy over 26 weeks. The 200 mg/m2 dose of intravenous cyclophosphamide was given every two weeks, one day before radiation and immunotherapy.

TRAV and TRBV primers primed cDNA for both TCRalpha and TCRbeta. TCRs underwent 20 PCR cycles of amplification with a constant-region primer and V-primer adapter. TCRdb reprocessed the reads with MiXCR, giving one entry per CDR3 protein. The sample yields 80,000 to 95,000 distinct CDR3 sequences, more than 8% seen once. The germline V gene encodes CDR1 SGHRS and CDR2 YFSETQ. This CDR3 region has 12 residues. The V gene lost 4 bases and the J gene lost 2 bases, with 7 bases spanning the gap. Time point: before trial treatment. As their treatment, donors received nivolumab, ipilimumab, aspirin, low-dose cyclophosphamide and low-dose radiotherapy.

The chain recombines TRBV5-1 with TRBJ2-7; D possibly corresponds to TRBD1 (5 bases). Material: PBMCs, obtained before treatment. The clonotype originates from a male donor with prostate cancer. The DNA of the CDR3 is TGCGCCAGCAGCCTGACAGCCTACGAGCAGTACTTC. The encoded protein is CASSLTAYEQYF.